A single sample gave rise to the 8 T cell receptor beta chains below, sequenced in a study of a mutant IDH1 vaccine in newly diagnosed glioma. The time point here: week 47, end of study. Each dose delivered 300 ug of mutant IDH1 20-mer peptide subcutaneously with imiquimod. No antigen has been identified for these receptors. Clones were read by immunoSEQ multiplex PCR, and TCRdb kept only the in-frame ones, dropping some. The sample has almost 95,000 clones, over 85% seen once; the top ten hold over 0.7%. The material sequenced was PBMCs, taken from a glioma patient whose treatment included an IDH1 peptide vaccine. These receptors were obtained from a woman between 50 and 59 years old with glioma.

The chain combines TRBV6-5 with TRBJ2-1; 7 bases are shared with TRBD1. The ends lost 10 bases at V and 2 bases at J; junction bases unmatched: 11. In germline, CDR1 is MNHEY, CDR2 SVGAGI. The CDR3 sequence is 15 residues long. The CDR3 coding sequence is TGTGCCACGTGCCCCGGGACAGCTCCCTACAATGAGCAGTTCTTC. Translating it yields CATCPGTAPYNEQFF.

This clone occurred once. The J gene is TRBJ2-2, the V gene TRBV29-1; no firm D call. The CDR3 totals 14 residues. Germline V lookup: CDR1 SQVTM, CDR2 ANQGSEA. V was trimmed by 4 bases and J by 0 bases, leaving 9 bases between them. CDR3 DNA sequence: TGCAGCGTTGTATGGACGGCGAACACCGGGGAGCTGTTTTTT. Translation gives CSVVWTANTGELFF.

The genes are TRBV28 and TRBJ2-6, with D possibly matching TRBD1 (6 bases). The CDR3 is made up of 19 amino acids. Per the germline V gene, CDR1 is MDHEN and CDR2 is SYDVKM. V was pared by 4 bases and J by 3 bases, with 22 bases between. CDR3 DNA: TGTGCCAGCAGTTCCCGATACCTTACAGGGATCTTTGGGGCCAACGTCCTGACTTTC. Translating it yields CASSSRYLTGIFGANVLTF.

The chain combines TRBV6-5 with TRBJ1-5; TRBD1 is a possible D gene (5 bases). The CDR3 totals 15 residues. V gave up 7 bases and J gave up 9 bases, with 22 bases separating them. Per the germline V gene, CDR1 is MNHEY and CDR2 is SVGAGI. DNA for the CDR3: TGTGCCAGCAAACCCGAGTGGCAGGGACGAGGGCCCCAGCATTTT. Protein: CASKPEWQGRGPQHF.

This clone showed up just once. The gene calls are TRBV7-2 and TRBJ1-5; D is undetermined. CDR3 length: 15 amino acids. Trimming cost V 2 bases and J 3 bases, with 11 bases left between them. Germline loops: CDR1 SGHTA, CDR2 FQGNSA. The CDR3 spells CASSLSGQLNQPQHF. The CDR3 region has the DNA TGTGCCAGCAGCTTAAGTGGGCAGCTCAATCAGCCCCAGCATTTT.

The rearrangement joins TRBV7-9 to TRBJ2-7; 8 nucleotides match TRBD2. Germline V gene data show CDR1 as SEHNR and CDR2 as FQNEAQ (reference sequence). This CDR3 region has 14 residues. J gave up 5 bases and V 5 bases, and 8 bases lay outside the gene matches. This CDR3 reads CASSQSGSWNEQYF. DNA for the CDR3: TGTGCCAGCAGCCAGAGCGGGAGCTGGAACGAGCAGTACTTC.

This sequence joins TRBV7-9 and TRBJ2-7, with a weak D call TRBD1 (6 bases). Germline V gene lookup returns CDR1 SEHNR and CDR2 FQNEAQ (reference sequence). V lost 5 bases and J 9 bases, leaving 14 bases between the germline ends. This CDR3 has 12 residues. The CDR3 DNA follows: TGTGCCAGCAGCATTTATCAGGGGCGGCAGTACTTC. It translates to CASSIYQGRQYF.

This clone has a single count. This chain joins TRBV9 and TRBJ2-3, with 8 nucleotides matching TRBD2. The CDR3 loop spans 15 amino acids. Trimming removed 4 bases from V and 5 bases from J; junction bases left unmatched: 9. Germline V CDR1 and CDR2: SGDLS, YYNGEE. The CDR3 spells CASSPRGGSEDTQYF. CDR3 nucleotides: TGTGCCAGCAGCCCCCGGGGGGGGAGCGAAGATACGCAGTATTTT.